A single sample gave rise to the 26 T cell receptor beta chains below, sequenced in a study of blood T cell repertoires in COVID-19. Assay used: immunoSEQ multiplex PCR; TCRdb lists only in-frame clones, some missing. The sample contains 45,000 to 60,000 clones, around 87% of which appear only once. Sequencing was done on a sample of peripheral blood. Source of these receptors: a human donor with active COVID-19. The donor label of this sample is uncertain.

In its sample, this clone was seen a few times. This chain uses TRBV4-1 with TRBJ1-4; 8 bases are shared with TRBD1. CDR3 size: 15 residues. The V segment lost 0 bases and the J segment 6 bases; nucleotides outside the gene matches: 3. Germline values: CDR1 MGHRA, CDR2 YSYEKL. This CDR3 is CASSQDAQGDEKLFF. In nucleotides, the CDR3 is TGCGCCAGCAGCCAAGATGCACAGGGGGATGAAAAACTGTTTTTT.

In its sample, this clone was seen once. The rearrangement joins TRBV11-2 to TRBJ2-1; 7 bases align to TRBD2. V shed 2 bases and J 0 bases; nucleotides not matched to a gene: 4. In germline, CDR1 is SGHAT, CDR2 FQNNGV. The CDR3 is made up of 16 amino acids. CDR3: CASSLTGGSSYNEQFF. CDR3 in DNA: TGTGCCAGCAGCTTAACGGGAGGTAGCTCCTACAATGAGCAGTTCTTC.

The chain combines TRBV12-3 or TRBV12-4 with TRBJ1-1, with a tentative D call TRBD1 (5 bases). The ends were cut back, 5 bases at V and 8 bases at J, with 15 bases in the middle. The length of the CDR3 is 13 residues. The CDR3 sequence: CASSRRQRREAFF. DNA of the CDR3: TGTGCCAGCAGTCGTAGACAGAGGCGCGAAGCTTTCTTT.

The gene calls are TRBV5-1 and TRBJ2-7; weak D call: TRBD1 (6 bases). The CDR3 has 16 residues. Trimming took 0 bases from V and 2 from J, leaving 15 bases between them. Germline CDR1 reads SGHRS; CDR2 reads YFSETQ. CDR3 DNA sequence: TGCGCCAGCAGCTTGGGTCCCCGGGACAATACCTACGAGCAGTACTTC. This translates into CASSLGPRDNTYEQYF.

This chain joins TRBV24-1 and TRBJ1-5, with unresolved D. The germline V and J ends were trimmed by 3 bases and 3 bases, with 8 bases remaining between them. Looked up from germline, CDR1 is KGHDR and CDR2 is SFDVKD. The CDR3 spans 14 residues. This CDR3 reads CATSDRQANQPQHF. The CDR3 DNA sequence: TGTGCCACCAGTGATCGGCAGGCCAATCAGCCCCAGCATTTT.

The chain has TRBV28 and TRBJ2-7; D is perhaps TRBD2 (6 bases). The CDR3 has 13 residues. Deletions cut 5 bases from V and 7 bases from J, with 15 bases between. The V gene's germline CDR1 is MDHEN and CDR2 SYDVKM. For the CDR3, the DNA is TGTGCCAGCAGTCGCCTAGCGCCTCCGGAGCAGTACTTC. This sequence encodes CASSRLAPPEQYF.

This chain uses TRBV19 with TRBJ1-1; a weak D match, TRBD1 (6 bases). CDR1 and CDR2 (germline): LNHDA, SQIVND (reference sequence). The CDR3 is made up of 14 amino acids. Trimming left V 6 bases short and J 0 bases short, with 11 bases between. CDR3 loop: CASRRGQLNTEAFF. The CDR3 nucleotides read TGTGCCAGTAGGCGTGGACAGCTGAACACTGAAGCTTTCTTT.

This clone was seen only a few times. The rearrangement uses TRBV19 and TRBJ2-1; 8 bases line up with TRBD1. Losses at the gene ends were 3 bases for V and 12 bases for J; bases not matched to a gene: 7. The germline CDR1 and CDR2 sequences are LNHDA and SQIVND (reference sequence). The CDR3 contains 13 residues. CDR3 in DNA: TGTGCCAGTAGTATTAACAGGGGGTCGGGGCAGTTCTTC. Protein sequence: CASSINRGSGQFF.

V is TRBV6-2 or TRBV6-3 and J is TRBJ1-2; TRBD1 matches 8 bases. V gave up 6 bases and J gave up 6 bases; unmatched junction bases: 6. The CDR3 is made up of 13 amino acids. Per the germline V gene, CDR1 is MNHEY and CDR2 is SVGEGT. In DNA, the CDR3 is TGTGCCAGCAGCGGACAGGGATTCGATGGCTACACCTTC. Its translation is CASSGQGFDGYTF.

The V gene is TRBV12-3 or TRBV12-4, the J gene TRBJ1-2, with 9 positions matching TRBD1. The V and J ends lost 6 bases and 2 bases, in that order; junction bases with no gene match: 1. CDR3 length: 13 residues. Written as DNA, the CDR3 is TGTGCCAGCAGGACAGGGGGGAACTATGGCTACACCTTC. Translation: CASRTGGNYGYTF.

The chain couples TRBV28 to TRBJ2-1; D not certain. The germline V gene has CDR1 MDHEN and CDR2 SYDVKM. The V end was cut by 6 bases, the J end by 8 bases, with 14 bases between. The CDR3 consists of 13 residues. CDR3 nucleotide sequence: TGTGCCAGCAGCCGAATATTAACGGATGAGCAGTTCTTC. Its translation is CASSRILTDEQFF.

The CDR3 nucleotides read TGTGCCAGCAGCCTGCAGACAGGCTTTAGGGAGACCCAGTACTTC. Translated: CASSLQTGFRETQYF. This rearrangement joins TRBV9 to TRBJ2-5, with D maybe TRBD1 (6 bases). Trimming took 4 bases from V and 5 from J, leaving 18 bases between them. Germline CDR1 SGDLS, CDR2 YYNGEE. The CDR3 length is 15 residues.

The gene calls are TRBV28 and TRBJ2-7, with D maybe TRBD1 (5 bases). CDR1 MDHEN and CDR2 SYDVKM come from the germline V gene. Trimming removed 8 bases at V and 6 bases at J, with 20 bases between. The CDR3 has 14 residues. CDR3 sequence reads: CASHPVGAASEQYF. CDR3 coding DNA: TGTGCCAGCCATCCCGTAGGGGCCGCGAGCGAGCAGTACTTC. The full variable domain, rest sourced from reference TRBV28 and TRBJ2-7, is DVKVTQSSRYLVKRTGEKVFLECVQDMDHENMFWYRQDPGLGLRLIYFSYDVKMKEKGDIPEGYSVSREKKERFSLILESASTNQTSMYLCASHPVGAASEQYFGPGTRLTVT.

V and J are TRBV4-3 and TRBJ2-2; D is possibly TRBD1 (7 bases). CDR1 LGHNA and CDR2 YSLEER come from the germline V gene. V lost 4 bases to trimming and J lost 2 bases, with 17 bases between them. The CDR3 length is 17 residues. This CDR3 is CASSRHTGEANTGELFF. The DNA of the CDR3 is TGCGCCAGCAGCCGACACACAGGGGAGGCAAACACCGGGGAGCTGTTTTTT.

The J gene is TRBJ2-7, the V gene TRBV6-5; D unresolved. This CDR3 region has 15 residues. Germline values: CDR1 MNHEY, CDR2 SVGAGI. Between the trimmed V and J ends, which lost 0 bases and 3 bases, there was a span of 12 bases. The CDR3 sequence is CASSYSFQAGYEQYF. The CDR3 DNA sequence: TGTGCCAGCAGTTACTCTTTTCAGGCCGGCTACGAGCAGTACTTC.

The V and J genes are TRBV4-1 and TRBJ1-5; D call uncertain. The CDR3 extends over 16 amino acids. V dropped 2 bases and J dropped 3 bases, with 14 bases sitting between them. Germline values: CDR1 MGHRA, CDR2 YSYEKL. CDR3 in DNA: TGCGCCAGCAGCCAATCATCCCCAGGTACCAATCAGCCCCAGCATTTT. Translating gives CASSQSSPGTNQPQHF.

The chain carries TRBV2 and TRBJ1-2; no reliable D call. V lost 6 bases and J 0 bases, leaving 11 bases between the germline ends. Germline-derived CDR1 and CDR2 are SNHLY and FYNNEI. The CDR3 extends over 14 amino acids. CDR3 DNA sequence: TGTGCCAGCAGGGAGACTGCAGCTAACTATGGCTACACCTTC. Translation gives CASRETAANYGYTF.

The chain couples TRBV29-1 to TRBJ2-1, with a weak D call TRBD1 (6 bases). Per the germline V gene, CDR1 is SQVTM and CDR2 is ANQGSEA. V lost 3 bases to trimming and J lost 7 bases, with 16 bases between them. The CDR3 is 14 residues long. In nucleotides, the CDR3 is TGCAGCGTTGATGGCAGGGGCTTTATTAATGAGCAGTTCTTC. Translation gives CSVDGRGFINEQFF.

The chain has TRBV28 and TRBJ2-7; D is unresolved. CDR1 MDHEN and CDR2 SYDVKM come from the germline V gene. V lost 8 bases, J lost 2 bases, and 13 bases lay in between. This CDR3 comprises 13 residues. In DNA, the CDR3 is TGTGCCAGCGGCAACGATCTGGCCTACGAGCAGTACTTC. This translates into CASGNDLAYEQYF.

A word on this clone: The junction shows a germline mismatch at one end, possibly a read error. V gene TRBV18 combines with J gene TRBJ1-5, with D possibly TRBD1 on 5 matching bases. The CDR3 is 14 amino acids. Germline values: CDR1 KGHSH, CDR2 LQKENI. The CDR3 sequence: CASSPSQGKQPQHF. The CDR3 DNA is TGTGCCAGCTCACCATCCCAGGGCAAACAGCCCCAGCATTTT. The full variable domain, in which reference TRBV18 and TRBJ1-5 provide the parts outside the CDR3, is NAGVMQNPRHLVRRRGQEARLRCSPMKGHSHVYWYRQLPEEGLKFMVYLQKENIIDESGMPKERFSAEFPKEGPSILRIQQVVRGDSAAYFCASSPSQGKQPQHFGDGTRLSIL.

CDR3 amino acids: CASSLVGGAADTQYF. The CDR3, as DNA: TGTGCCAGCAGCTTAGTCGGGGGGGCCGCAGATACGCAGTATTTT. This chain joins TRBV7-3 and TRBJ2-3; 8 bases fit TRBD2. J was trimmed by 4 bases and V by 2 bases; bases with no gene match: 5. The germline CDR1 and CDR2 sequences are SGHTA and FQGTGA. This CDR3 has 15 residues.

This clone was detected once. The chain couples TRBV4-1 to TRBJ2-3; 7 nucleotides align to TRBD2. V gave up 4 bases and J gave up 0 bases; unmatched junction bases: 16. CDR1 is MGHRA, CDR2 YSYEKL, per germline. CDR3 length equals 19 residues. CDR3 region: CASSLRRRENSGSTDTQYF. The CDR3 DNA reads as TGCGCCAGCAGCCTAAGACGGCGGGAGAACAGTGGGAGCACAGATACGCAGTATTTT.

This clone was seen a single time. The V gene is TRBV6-1, the J gene TRBJ2-7; D perhaps matches TRBD2 (5 bases). This CDR3 spans 14 amino acids. Germline CDR1 reads MNHNS; CDR2 reads SASEGT. V lost 1 base and J 1 base, leaving 8 bases between the germline ends. This CDR3 is CASSEGGLSYEQYF. The CDR3 DNA sequence: TGTGCCAGCAGTGAAGGAGGGCTATCCTACGAGCAGTACTTC.

The chain joins TRBV6-2 or TRBV6-3 to TRBJ1-4; D may be TRBD1 (6 bases). The CDR3 runs 15 residues. Germline assignment: CDR1 MNHEY and CDR2 SVGEGT. Trimming stripped 2 bases from V and 7 bases from J, with 14 bases between. CDR3 sequence reads: CASSYPDSLLEKLFF. The CDR3 region has the DNA TGTGCCAGCAGTTACCCGGACAGCTTACTTGAAAAACTGTTTTTT.

Only one count was recorded for this clone. This chain links TRBV27 with TRBJ1-4, with no clear D. The CDR3 loop spans 14 amino acids. The V and J ends lost 8 bases and 1 base respectively, with 11 bases between them. Germline-derived CDR1 and CDR2 are MNHEY and SMNVEV (reference sequence). This chain's CDR3 is CASQKRGTNEKLFF. The CDR3 DNA sequence: TGTGCCAGCCAGAAACGGGGAACTAATGAAAAACTGTTTTTT. Filled out from reference TRBV27 and TRBJ1-4, the complete variable domain reads EAQVTQNPRYLITVTGKKLTVTCSQNMNHEYMSWYRQDPGLGLRQIYYSMNVEVTDKGDVPEGYKVSRKEKRNFPLILESPSPNQTSLYFCASQKRGTNEKLFFGSGTQLSVL.

This chain links TRBV18 with TRBJ2-7, with TRBD1 matching over 8 bases. CDR3 length: 14 amino acids. Germline V gives CDR1 KGHSH, CDR2 LQKENI. J lost 1 base, V lost 3 bases, and 2 bases had no gene match. The CDR3 spells CASSPGQVSYEQYF. The CDR3 region has the DNA TGTGCCAGCTCACCGGGACAGGTGTCCTACGAGCAGTACTTC.